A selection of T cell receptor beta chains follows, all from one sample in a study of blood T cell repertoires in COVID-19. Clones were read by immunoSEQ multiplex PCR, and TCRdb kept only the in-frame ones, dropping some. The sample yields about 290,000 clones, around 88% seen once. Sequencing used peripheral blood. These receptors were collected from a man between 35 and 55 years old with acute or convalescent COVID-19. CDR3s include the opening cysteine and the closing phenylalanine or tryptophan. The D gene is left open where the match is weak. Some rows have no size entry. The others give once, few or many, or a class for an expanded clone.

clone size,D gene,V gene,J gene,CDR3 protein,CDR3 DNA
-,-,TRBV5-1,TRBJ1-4,CASSAQQGRNEKLFF,TGCGCCAGCAGCGCGCAACAGGGTAGGAATGAAAAACTGTTTTTT
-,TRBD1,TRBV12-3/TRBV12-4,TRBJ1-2,CASSPGTAYGYTF,TGTGCCAGCAGTCCCGGGACAGCCTATGGCTACACCTTC
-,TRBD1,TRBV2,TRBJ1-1,CASSGRRTGGTEAFF,TGTGCCAGCAGTGGACGGAGGACAGGGGGAACTGAAGCTTTCTTT
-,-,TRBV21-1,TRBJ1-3,CASSKGLRDSSGNTIYF,TGTGCCAGCAGCAAAGGCCTCCGGGACAGCTCTGGAAACACCATATATTTT
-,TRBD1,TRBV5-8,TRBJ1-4,CASRLGQGVNEKLFF,TGTGCCAGCAGGTTGGGACAGGGGGTGAATGAAAAACTGTTTTTT
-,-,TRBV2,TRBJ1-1,CASTEQGNTEAFF,TGTGCCAGCACCGAGCAGGGGAACACTGAAGCTTTCTTT
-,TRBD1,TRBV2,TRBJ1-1,CASRRTGEGAFF,TGTGCCAGCAGGAGGACAGGGGAGGGAGCTTTCTTT
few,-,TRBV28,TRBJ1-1,CASSSPDAGWQTEAFF,TGTGCCAGCAGTTCGCCCGACGCAGGGTGGCAAACTGAAGCTTTCTTT
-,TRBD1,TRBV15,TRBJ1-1,CATSRGRDRSTEAFF,TGTGCCACCAGCAGAGGGCGGGACAGGTCGACTGAAGCTTTCTTT
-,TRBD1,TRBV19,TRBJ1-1,CASSPPGQGNTEAFF,TGTGCCAGTAGTCCCCCGGGACAGGGGAACACTGAAGCTTTCTTT
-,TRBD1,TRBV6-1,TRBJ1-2,CASSDYSGGTYGYTF,TGTGCCAGCAGCGACTATTCAGGGGGCACCTATGGCTACACCTTC
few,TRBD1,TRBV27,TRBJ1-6,CASKYEQGPYNSPLHF,TGTGCCAGCAAATACGAACAGGGGCCCTATAATTCACCCCTCCACTTT
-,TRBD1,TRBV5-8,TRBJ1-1,CASSSRDRVILAMNTEAFF,TGTGCCAGCAGCTCCCGGGACAGGGTCATACTGGCTATGAACACTGAAGCTTTCTTT
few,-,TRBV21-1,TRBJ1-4,CASSAPTGVSEKLFF,TGTGCCAGCAGCGCACCGACAGGGGTTTCTGAAAAACTGTTTTTT
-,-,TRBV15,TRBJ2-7,CATSRGSRGSSYEQYF,TGTGCCACCAGCAGAGGTTCCAGGGGAAGCTCCTACGAGCAGTACTTC
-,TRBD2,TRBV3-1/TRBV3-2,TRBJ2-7,CASSQLAGGKYEQYF,TGTGCCAGCAGCCAACTAGCGGGGGGAAAATACGAGCAGTACTTC
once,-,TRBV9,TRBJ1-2,CASSVGGRPANYGYTF,TGTGCCAGCAGCGTAGGCGGCAGACCAGCTAACTATGGCTACACCTTC
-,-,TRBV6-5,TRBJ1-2,CASSYDRKSGYTF,TGTGCCAGCAGTTACGACAGAAAATCTGGCTACACCTTC
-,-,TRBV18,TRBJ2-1,CASLAAIYNEQFF,TGTGCCAGCTTAGCGGCTATCTACAATGAGCAGTTCTTC
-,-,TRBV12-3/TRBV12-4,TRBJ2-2,CASSFYPGELFF,TGTGCCAGCAGTTTCTATCCCGGGGAGCTGTTTTTT
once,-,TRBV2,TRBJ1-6,CASSEAAGSPLHF,TGTGCCAGCAGTGAAGCGGCGGGATCACCCCTCCACTTT
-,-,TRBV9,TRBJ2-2,CASSGLRDTAGELFF,TGTGCCAGCAGCGGTCTCCGGGACACGGCCGGGGAGCTGTTTTTT
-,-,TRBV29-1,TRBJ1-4,CSVETGDKLFF,TGCAGCGTTGAGACAGGAGATAAACTGTTTTTT
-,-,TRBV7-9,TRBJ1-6,CASSRSGGSYNSPLHF,TGTGCCAGCAGCCGAAGTGGGGGGTCCTATAATTCACCCCTCCACTTT
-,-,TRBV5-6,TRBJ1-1,CASSFGGMNTEAFF,TGTGCCAGCAGCTTCGGGGGTATGAACACTGAAGCTTTCTTT
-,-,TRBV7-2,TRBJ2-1,CASSLDKRYNEQFF,TGTGCCAGCAGCTTAGATAAGAGATACAATGAGCAGTTCTTC
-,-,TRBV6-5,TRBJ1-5,CASRTGAGVNQPQHF,TGTGCCAGCAGGACAGGTGCTGGGGTCAATCAGCCCCAGCATTTT
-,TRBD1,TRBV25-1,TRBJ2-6,CASSETGGVTGANVLTF,TGTGCCAGCAGTGAGACAGGGGGAGTCACTGGGGCCAACGTCCTGACTTTC
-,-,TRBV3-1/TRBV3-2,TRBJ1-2,CASSQGLGGGGYTF,TGTGCCAGCAGCCAAGGATTAGGGGGTGGAGGCTACACCTTC
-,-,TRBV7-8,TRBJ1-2,CASSPQTEINYGYTF,TGTGCCAGCAGCCCTCAGACAGAAATTAACTATGGCTACACCTTC
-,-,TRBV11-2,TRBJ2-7,CASSLVVQGRLNEQYF,TGTGCCAGCAGCTTAGTGGTTCAGGGGCGGTTGAACGAGCAGTACTTC
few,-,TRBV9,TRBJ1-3,CASSPTTISGNTIYF,TGTGCCAGCAGCCCAACAACAATCTCTGGAAACACCATATATTTT
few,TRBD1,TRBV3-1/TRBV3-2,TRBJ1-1,CASTKGAQTGFVAFF,TGTGCCAGCACAAAGGGGGCCCAAACAGGGTTCGTGGCTTTCTTT
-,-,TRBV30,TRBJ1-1,CAWSLWTDLAAFF,TGTGCCTGGAGTCTCTGGACAGATCTTGCAGCTTTCTTT
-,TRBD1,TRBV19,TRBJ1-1,CASSLQGSTEAFF,TGTGCCAGTAGTTTACAGGGGAGCACTGAAGCTTTCTTT
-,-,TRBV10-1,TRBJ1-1,CASSESGVGTEAFF,TGCGCCAGCAGTGAGTCAGGGGTAGGCACTGAAGCTTTCTTT
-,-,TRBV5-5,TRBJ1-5,CASSLNPPLDQPQHF,TGTGCCAGCAGCTTGAATCCCCCACTTGATCAGCCCCAGCATTTT
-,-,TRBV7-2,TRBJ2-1,CASSFPTIYNEQFF,TGTGCCAGCAGCTTCCCGACAATCTACAATGAGCAGTTCTTC
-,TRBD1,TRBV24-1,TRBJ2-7,CATATGGDPYEQYF,TGTGCCACCGCGACAGGGGGGGACCCTTACGAGCAGTACTTC
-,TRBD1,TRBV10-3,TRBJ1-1,CATDSDREGGDTEAFF,TGTGCCACCGACTCGGACAGGGAGGGGGGGGACACTGAAGCTTTCTTT
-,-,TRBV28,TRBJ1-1,CASSLNEAEAFF,TGTGCCAGCAGTTTAAATGAGGCTGAAGCTTTCTTT
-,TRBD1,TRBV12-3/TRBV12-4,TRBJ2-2,CASSPQGAGELFF,TGTGCCAGCAGTCCACAGGGGGCCGGGGAGCTGTTTTTT
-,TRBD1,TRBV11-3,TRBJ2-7,CASSLGFTGGEQYF,TGTGCCAGCAGCCTTGGTTTCACAGGGGGCGAGCAGTACTTC
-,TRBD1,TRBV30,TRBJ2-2,CAWNPGQGATGELFF,TGTGCCTGGAATCCGGGACAGGGGGCCACCGGGGAGCTGTTTTTT
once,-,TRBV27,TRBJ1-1,CASSPMREVSEAFF,TGTGCCAGCAGTCCGATGAGGGAGGTCTCTGAAGCTTTCTTT
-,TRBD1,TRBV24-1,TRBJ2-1,CATSAITPGQGAYNEQFF,TGTGCCACCAGTGCTATAACCCCGGGACAGGGGGCCTACAATGAGCAGTTCTTC
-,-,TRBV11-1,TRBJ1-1,CASSTDITVGAFF,TGTGCCAGCAGCACCGACATAACCGTCGGAGCTTTCTTT
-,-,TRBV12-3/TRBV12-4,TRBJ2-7,CASSLAGAREQYF,TGTGCCAGCAGTTTGGCAGGGGCGCGGGAGCAGTACTTC
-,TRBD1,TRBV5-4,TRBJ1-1,CASASRDRGTEAFF,TGTGCCAGCGCGAGTAGGGACAGGGGCACTGAAGCTTTCTTT
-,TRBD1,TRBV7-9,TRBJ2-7,CASRLDRGIHEQYF,TGTGCCAGCAGACTCGACAGGGGGATCCACGAGCAGTACTTC
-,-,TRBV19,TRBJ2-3,CASSIPLTGIRDTQYF,TGTGCCAGTAGTATTCCCCTAACAGGGATCAGAGATACGCAGTATTTT
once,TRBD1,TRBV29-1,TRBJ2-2,CSGRRDRGAGELFF,TGCAGCGGGAGAAGGGACAGGGGGGCCGGGGAGCTGTTTTTT
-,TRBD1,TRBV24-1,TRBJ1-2,CATSDGTGTGDGYTF,TGTGCCACCAGTGATGGGACCGGGACAGGGGATGGCTACACCTTC
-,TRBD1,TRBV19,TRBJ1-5,CATRSTGRGDSNQPQHF,TGTGCCACCCGCTCGACAGGGAGAGGGGATAGCAATCAGCCCCAGCATTTT
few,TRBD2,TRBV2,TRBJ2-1,CASRVLAGLIYNEQFF,TGTGCCAGCAGAGTCTTAGCGGGGCTGATCTACAATGAGCAGTTCTTC
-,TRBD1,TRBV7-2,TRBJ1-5,CASSLVTGENQPQHF,TGTGCCAGCAGCTTAGTGACAGGGGAAAATCAGCCCCAGCATTTT
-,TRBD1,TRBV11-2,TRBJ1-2,CASSEIVRDRKGYTF,TGTGCCAGCAGCGAGATAGTTAGGGACAGAAAAGGCTACACCTTC
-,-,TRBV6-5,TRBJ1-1,CASSYSSSTVPAFF,TGTGCCAGCAGTTACTCTTCGTCCACTGTTCCGGCTTTCTTT
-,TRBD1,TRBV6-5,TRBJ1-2,CASSGTGEYGYTF,TGTGCCAGCAGCGGGACAGGGGAATATGGCTACACCTTC
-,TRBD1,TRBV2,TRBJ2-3,CASRMTGEDTQYF,TGTGCCAGCAGGATGACAGGGGAAGATACGCAGTATTTT